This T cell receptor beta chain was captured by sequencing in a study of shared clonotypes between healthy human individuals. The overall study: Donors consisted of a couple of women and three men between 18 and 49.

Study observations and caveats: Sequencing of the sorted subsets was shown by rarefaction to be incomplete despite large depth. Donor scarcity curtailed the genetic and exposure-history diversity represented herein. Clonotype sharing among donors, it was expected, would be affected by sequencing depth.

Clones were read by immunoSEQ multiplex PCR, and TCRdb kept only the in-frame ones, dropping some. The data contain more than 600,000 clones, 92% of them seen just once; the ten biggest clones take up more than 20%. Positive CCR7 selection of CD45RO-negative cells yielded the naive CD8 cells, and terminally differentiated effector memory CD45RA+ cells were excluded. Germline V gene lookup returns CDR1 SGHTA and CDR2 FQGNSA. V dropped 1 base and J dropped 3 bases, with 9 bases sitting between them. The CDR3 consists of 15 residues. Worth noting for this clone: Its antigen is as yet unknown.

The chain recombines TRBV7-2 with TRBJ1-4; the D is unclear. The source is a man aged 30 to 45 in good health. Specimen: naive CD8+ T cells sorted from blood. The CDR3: CASSLDPNSNEKLFF. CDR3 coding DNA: TGTGCCAGCAGCTTAGATCCTAACTCTAATGAAAAACTGTTTTTT.